Below, 6 T cell receptor beta chains from the same sample are listed, as sequenced in a study of cytomegalovirus exposure and HLA in healthy donors. The PCR made use of 60 Vbeta and 13 Jbeta primers. TCRdb's table, derived via immunoSEQ multiplex PCR, lists solely in-frame clones and lacks some. Of fewer than 200,000 clones in the sample, about four fifths were seen once. The sequencing sample was made of PBMCs. These receptors all come from a male donor in good health and CMV-seropositive.

The chain has TRBV5-4 and TRBJ2-1; TRBD2 matches at 8 bases. The germline V gene has CDR1 SGHNT and CDR2 YYREEE (reference sequence). Trimming at V came to 3 bases and at J to 10 bases, leaving 15 bases not matched to a gene. The CDR3 extends over 16 amino acids. The CDR3 nucleotides are TGTGCCAGCAGCTCGGCGCGGGGACTAGTGGCCTCAGAGCAGTTCTTC. As protein: CASSSARGLVASEQFF.

The chain couples TRBV5-1 to TRBJ2-1; tentative D call: TRBD2 (6 bases). Trimming removed 2 bases at V and 4 bases at J, with 7 bases between. Germline loops: CDR1 SGHRS, CDR2 YFSETQ. This CDR3 spans 13 amino acids. The CDR3 DNA is TGCGCCAGCAGCTTACGGGAGTACAATGAGCAGTTCTTC. Amino acids: CASSLREYNEQFF.

This clone has more than one count but fewer than ten. This rearrangement joins TRBV5-6 to TRBJ2-7, with D possibly matching TRBD2 (7 bases). The CDR3 has 14 residues. Trimming stripped 9 bases from V and 1 base from J, with 17 bases between. Germline loops: CDR1 SGHDT, CDR2 YYEEEE. The CDR3 DNA is TGTGCCATCCAAAAAGGGGGGGGGTCCTACGAGCAGTACTTC. It yields the protein CAIQKGGGSYEQYF.

This rearrangement joins TRBV2 to TRBJ2-1; D is perhaps TRBD1 (6 bases). Trimming pared 2 bases from V and 0 bases from J, leaving 8 bases between. Germline CDR1 is SNHLY and CDR2 is FYNNEI. The CDR3 has 15 amino acids. DNA of the CDR3: TGTGCCAGCAGTGAACAGGGGAGCTCCTACAATGAGCAGTTCTTC. Protein: CASSEQGSSYNEQFF.

V gene TRBV19 combines with J gene TRBJ2-1, with 8 bases aligning to TRBD2. CDR1 and CDR2 (germline): LNHDA, SQIVND (reference sequence). The trim removed 3 bases at V and 7 bases at J, leaving 8 bases unmatched. The CDR3 loop spans 15 amino acids. The CDR3 bases are TGTGCCAGTAGTATCCGACTAGCGACGGGTAATGAGCAGTTCTTC. This gives the protein CASSIRLATGNEQFF.

V and J are TRBV27 and TRBJ1-2; D is ambiguous. Germline assignment: CDR1 MNHEY and CDR2 SMNVEV (reference sequence). This CDR3 spans 15 amino acids. Trimming pared 4 bases from V and 0 bases from J, leaving 12 bases between. The CDR3 DNA follows: TGTGCCAGCAGTTCAGGACTACTCTCTAACTATGGCTACACCTTC. Translating gives CASSSGLLSNYGYTF.